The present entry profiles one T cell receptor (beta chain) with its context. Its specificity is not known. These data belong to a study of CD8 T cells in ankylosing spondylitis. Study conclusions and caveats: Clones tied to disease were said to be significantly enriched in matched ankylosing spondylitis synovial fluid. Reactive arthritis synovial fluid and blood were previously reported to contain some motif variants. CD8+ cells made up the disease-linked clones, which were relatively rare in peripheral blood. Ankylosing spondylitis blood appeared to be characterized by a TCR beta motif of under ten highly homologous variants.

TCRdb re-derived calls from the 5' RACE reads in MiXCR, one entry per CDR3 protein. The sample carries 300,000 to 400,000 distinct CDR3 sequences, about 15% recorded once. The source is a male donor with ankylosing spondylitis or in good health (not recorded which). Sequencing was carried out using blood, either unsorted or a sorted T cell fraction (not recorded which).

This CDR3 is CASSRRQAGGYTF. CDR3 coding DNA: TGTGCCAGCAGCCGCCGACAGGCGGGGGGCTACACCTTC. The gene calls are TRBV7-2 and TRBJ1-2; tentatively, D is TRBD1 (6 bases). The V end lost 5 bases, the J end lost 8 bases, and 15 bases lay between the germline ends. The germline V gene has CDR1 SGHTA and CDR2 FQGNSA. The CDR3 runs to 13 residues.